These 5 T cell receptor beta chains came from one sample sequenced in a study of human T cells and chemical hapten exposure. Time point here: patch test 2, 6 weeks after DPC sensitization. Treatment of the sample: therapeutic diphenylcyclopropenone sensitization with weekly scalp DPC. TCRdb passed the RACE reads through MiXCR, listing each CDR3 protein once. The table lists over 40,000 distinct CDR3 sequences, approximately 3.3% of them singletons. Sequenced material: whole blood, taken in connection with sensitization to the hapten diphenylcyclopropenone (DPC). Every receptor here comes from a man aged 35 to 55 with alopecia areata. Some clones in this sample may be carry-over from other donors' samples.

This clonotype was recorded at least ten times. The CDR3: CASSAGSQETQYF. The CDR3 bases are TGTGCCAGCAGCGCCGGCTCACAAGAGACCCAGTACTTC. V usage is TRBV9 and J usage is TRBJ2-5, with D unresolved. V was trimmed by 3 bases and J by 2 bases, leaving 8 bases between them. In germline, CDR1 is SGDLS, CDR2 YYNGEE. The CDR3 is 13 residues long.

There are many counts of this clonotype. This rearrangement joins TRBV12-3 or TRBV12-4 to TRBJ2-1; D not resolved. CDR3 length: 11 amino acids. V dropped 2 bases and J dropped 7 bases, with 3 bases sitting between them. The CDR3 loop reads CASSLQNEQFF. The CDR3 DNA is TGTGCCAGCAGTTTACAGAATGAGCAGTTCTTC.

This clonotype showed up many times. The J gene is TRBJ2-4, the V gene TRBV5-4, with 8 bases lining up with TRBD1. The CDR3 length is 18 residues. The junction had 14 bases not matched to a gene; V was cut back by 2 bases and J by 4 bases. CDR1 is SGHNT, CDR2 YYREEE, per germline (reference sequence). This chain's CDR3 is CASSFTQGQGNYKNIQYF. For the CDR3, the DNA is TGTGCCAGCAGCTTTACACAAGGACAGGGAAATTATAAAAACATTCAGTACTTC.

This clonotype was picked up a small number of times. The chain has TRBV25-1 and TRBJ2-7; D tentatively reads TRBD1 or TRBD2 (5 bases each). Trimming pared 3 bases from V and 6 bases from J, leaving 9 bases between. Germline V gene data show CDR1 as MGHDK and CDR2 as SYGVNS. The CDR3 spans 12 residues. The CDR3 sequence is CASSDGTFEQYF. CDR3 sequence (DNA): TGTGCCAGCAGTGACGGGACCTTCGAGCAGTACTTC.

In its sample, this clonotype was seen many times. The chain couples TRBV27 to TRBJ2-7; D not resolved. V shed 3 bases and J shed 4 bases, with 13 bases lying between them. The germline CDR1 and CDR2 sequences are MNHEY and SMNVEV (reference sequence). The CDR3 consists of 14 residues. The CDR3 DNA sequence: TGTGCCAGCAGTTTTCTGGACGGTACTTACGAGCAGTACTTC. Residues: CASSFLDGTYEQYF.